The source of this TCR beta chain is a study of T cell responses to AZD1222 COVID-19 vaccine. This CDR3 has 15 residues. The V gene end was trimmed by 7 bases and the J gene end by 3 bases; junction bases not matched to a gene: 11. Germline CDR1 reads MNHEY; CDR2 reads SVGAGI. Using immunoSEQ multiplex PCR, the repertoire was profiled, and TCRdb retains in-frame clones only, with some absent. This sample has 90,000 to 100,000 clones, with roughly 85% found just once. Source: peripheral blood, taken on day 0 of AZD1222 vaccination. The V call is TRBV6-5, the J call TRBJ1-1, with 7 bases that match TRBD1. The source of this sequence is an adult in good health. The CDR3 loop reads CASMTGLGRDTEAFF. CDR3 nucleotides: TGTGCCAGCATGACAGGGCTGGGGAGGGACACTGAAGCTTTCTTT.